The 22 T cell receptor beta chains given below trace back to one sample, sequenced in a study of control samples from healthy donors and cancer patients. Measured with immunoSEQ multiplex PCR; TCRdb has only the in-frame clones, and not every one. This sample carries roughly 120,000 clones, more than 70% of them seen once, and the ten largest clones take roughly 3.3%. Material: blood. Receptor source: a man aged 35 to 55 in good health.

The rearrangement links TRBV27 to TRBJ1-4; 10 bases align to TRBD1. Germline V gives CDR1 MNHEY, CDR2 SMNVEV (reference sequence). The CDR3 has 17 amino acids. J lost 0 bases, V lost 5 bases, and 6 bases had no gene match. The DNA for the CDR3 is TGTGCCAGCAGTAAGAGGACAGGGGGAACAACTAATGAAAAACTGTTTTTT. It yields the protein CASSKRTGGTTNEKLFF.

This chain joins TRBV11-3 and TRBJ1-4, with a tentative D call TRBD1 (5 bases). This CDR3 contains 18 residues. From germline, CDR1 is SGHNT and CDR2 YENEEA. V lost 4 bases and J 0 bases, leaving 18 bases between the germline ends. The CDR3 coding sequence is TGTGCCAGCAGCTCCGGGGGTTTGACCGCTGCAACTAATGAAAAACTGTTTTTT. Amino acids: CASSSGGLTAATNEKLFF.

V usage is TRBV5-1 and J usage is TRBJ1-2; D perhaps matches TRBD1 (6 bases). This CDR3 contains 14 residues. The germline V gene encodes CDR1 SGHRS and CDR2 YFSETQ. V lost 5 bases, J lost 3 bases, and 14 bases lay in between. The CDR3 loop reads CASRGAGGDYGYTF. CDR3 DNA sequence: TGCGCCAGCAGAGGGGCGGGGGGCGACTATGGCTACACCTTC.

The chain recombines TRBV7-7 with TRBJ2-1, with 8 bases matching TRBD2. V shed 6 bases, J shed 7 bases, and the junction held 14 bases outside the gene matches. The length of the CDR3 is 16 residues. Germline CDR1 reads SSHAT; CDR2 reads FNYEAQ (reference sequence). CDR3 region: CASSRGFGGARNEQFF. CDR3 DNA sequence: TGTGCCAGCAGTCGAGGGTTCGGGGGGGCGAGAAATGAGCAGTTCTTC.

This clone was counted a few times. J is TRBJ1-2 and V is TRBV24-1; D remains unclear. With 3 bases removed from V and 6 bases from J, the gap between germline ends came to 13 bases. The V gene's germline CDR1 is KGHDR and CDR2 SFDVKD. This CDR3 has 14 amino acids. DNA for the CDR3: TGTGCCACCAGTGATGAGGGCCCCTCGGATGGCTACACCTTC. Translated, it gives CATSDEGPSDGYTF.

The CDR3 sequence is CASSYVRGDSHHQPQHF. As DNA, the CDR3 is TGTGCCAGCAGTTACGTGCGTGGTGACAGCCATCATCAGCCCCAGCATTTT. This chain connects TRBV6-2 or TRBV6-3 to TRBJ1-5; D is perhaps TRBD1 (5 bases). The germline V gene encodes CDR1 MNHEY and CDR2 SVGEGT. V dropped 2 bases and J dropped 5 bases, with 19 bases sitting between them. The CDR3 has 17 amino acids.

The chain is built from TRBV5-5 and TRBJ1-2; possibly TRBD1 for D (6 bases). From germline, CDR1 is SGHKS and CDR2 YYEKEE (reference sequence). The CDR3 is 14 amino acids. V was clipped by 2 bases and J by 5 bases, with 13 bases between them. CDR3 DNA sequence: TGTGCCAGCAGCTTAATGGGGGCTTCTTATGGCTACACCTTC. It encodes CASSLMGASYGYTF.

As to this clone: The sample holds other DNA sequences that translate to the same CDR3. The chain combines TRBV5-1 with TRBJ2-2; no definite D call. Germline V lookup: CDR1 SGHRS, CDR2 YFSETQ. V was trimmed by 0 bases and J by 0 bases, leaving 3 bases between them. This CDR3 is 14 amino acids long. CDR3 nucleotides: TGCGCCAGCAGCTTGGTGCCGAACACCGGGGAGCTGTTTTTT. It encodes CASSLVPNTGELFF.

This clone was seen a single time. The chain links TRBV11-2 to TRBJ1-3, with TRBD1 identical over 9 bases. Unmatched junction bases numbered 7, after V lost 2 bases and J lost 8 bases. Germline V gene lookup returns CDR1 SGHAT and CDR2 FQNNGV. The CDR3 has 15 residues. The CDR3 DNA reads TGTGCCAGCAGCTTAATGGAACAGGGGGCTTACACCATATATTTT. Its translation is CASSLMEQGAYTIYF.

This clone was seen a handful of times. The chain uses TRBV27 and TRBJ2-6, with D possibly matching TRBD2 (5 bases). The CDR3 totals 17 residues. V was shortened by 5 bases and J by 2 bases, with 16 bases between the two germline ends. CDR1 is MNHEY and CDR2 is SMNVEV in the germline V gene (reference sequence). CDR3 nucleotides: TGTGCCAGCAGTGACCGGGGTACACGGACTGGGGCCAACGTCCTGACTTTC. Protein sequence: CASSDRGTRTGANVLTF.

This chain links TRBV6-2 or TRBV6-3 with TRBJ2-7; 7 nucleotides match TRBD2. The ends lost 5 bases at V and 3 bases at J; junction bases unmatched: 10. This CDR3 comprises 15 residues. Germline-derived CDR1 and CDR2 are MNHEY and SVGEGT. CDR3 loop: CASSLSSRGDYEQYF. CDR3 coding DNA: TGTGCCAGCAGTCTCTCCTCTCGGGGGGACTACGAGCAGTACTTC.

This clone has a handful of counts. V is TRBV27 and J is TRBJ1-2; 8 bases line up with TRBD1. V lost 4 bases and J lost 7; bases outside the gene matches: 14. Germline V lookup: CDR1 MNHEY, CDR2 SMNVEV (reference sequence). CDR3 length: 16 amino acids. The CDR3 nucleotides read TGTGCCAGCAGTTCGATATCCGCACAGGGGGTCTCTGGCTACACCTTC. Encoded protein: CASSSISAQGVSGYTF.

The V and J genes are TRBV20-1 and TRBJ1-1, with D unresolved. With 3 bases removed from V and 7 bases from J, the gap between germline ends came to 9 bases. Germline loops: CDR1 DFQATT, CDR2 SNEGSKA (reference sequence). The CDR3 covers 11 residues. The chain's CDR3 is CSASRAVEAFF. The CDR3 DNA reads as TGCAGTGCTAGTAGGGCAGTTGAAGCTTTCTTT.

To note about this clone: This sample also contains other DNA sequences that code for the same CDR3. The V call is TRBV27, the J call TRBJ2-7; 12 positions agree with TRBD2. Looked up from germline, CDR1 is MNHEY and CDR2 is SMNVEV (reference sequence). CDR3 length: 15 amino acids. Trimming at V came to 5 bases and at J to 1 base, leaving 3 bases not matched to a gene. The CDR3 sequence: CASSPGLAGSYEQYF. DNA for the CDR3: TGTGCCAGCAGTCCTGGACTAGCGGGGTCCTACGAGCAGTACTTC.

The rearrangement links TRBV6-6 to TRBJ1-1, with TRBD1 matching 9 bases. This CDR3 comprises 14 residues. Germline CDR1 reads MNHNY; CDR2 reads SVGAGI (reference sequence). With 8 bases clipped from V and 5 bases from J, the junction kept 9 bases outside the gene matches. The CDR3 loop reads CASVQQGAGTEAFF. In DNA form, the CDR3 reads TGTGCCAGCGTACAACAGGGGGCAGGGACTGAAGCTTTCTTT.

The rearrangement uses TRBV7-9 and TRBJ1-3; 7 bases map to TRBD1. This CDR3 is 14 amino acids long. In germline, CDR1 is SEHNR, CDR2 FQNEAQ (reference sequence). J was trimmed by 2 bases and V by 4 bases; bases with no gene match: 2. The CDR3 spells CASSSQGAGNTIYF. The CDR3 bases are TGTGCCAGCAGCTCCCAGGGGGCTGGAAACACCATATATTTT.

J is TRBJ1-2 and V is TRBV6-5, with D uncertain. V was shortened by 8 bases and J by 4 bases, with 14 bases between the two germline ends. The CDR3 length is 13 residues. From germline, CDR1 is MNHEY and CDR2 SVGAGI. The chain's CDR3 is CASETRELYGYTF. Written as DNA, the CDR3 is TGTGCCAGCGAGACCAGAGAACTCTATGGCTACACCTTC.

This rearrangement joins TRBV14 to TRBJ1-1; D is uncertain. This CDR3 is 12 amino acids long. The V end was cut by 0 bases, the J end by 10 bases, with 9 bases between. The V gene's germline CDR1 is SGHDN and CDR2 FVKESK. This CDR3 reads CASSQDGWRAFF. CDR3 DNA: TGTGCCAGCAGCCAAGATGGTTGGCGAGCTTTCTTT.

The rearrangement joins TRBV24-1 to TRBJ2-1; D not certain. The CDR3 sequence is 13 residues long. V was clipped by 4 bases and J by 3 bases, with 6 bases between them. CDR1 is KGHDR, CDR2 SFDVKD, per germline. For the CDR3, the DNA is TGTGCCACCAGTGACACCTACTACAATGAGCAGTTCTTC. Its translation is CATSDTYYNEQFF.

The V and J genes are TRBV5-1 and TRBJ2-7, with 7 bases matching TRBD1. The germline V gene has CDR1 SGHRS and CDR2 YFSETQ. V trimming: 0 bases; J trimming: 0 bases; junction bases outside the gene matches: 3. CDR3 length: 15 amino acids. The DNA for the CDR3 is TGCGCCAGCAGCTTGGTAGGGACAGACTCCTACGAGCAGTACTTC. Protein sequence: CASSLVGTDSYEQYF.

The chain is built from TRBV2 and TRBJ2-6; 12 bases line up with TRBD2. The germline V gene encodes CDR1 SNHLY and CDR2 FYNNEI. The CDR3 runs to 18 residues. Trimming cost V 3 bases and J 3 bases; bases outside gene matches: 6. The CDR3 here is CASSEAGLAGFGANVLTF. The CDR3, as DNA: TGTGCCAGCAGTGAGGCTGGACTAGCGGGGTTTGGGGCCAACGTCCTGACTTTC. Full variable domain (rest looked up from reference TRBV2 and TRBJ2-6): EPEVTQTPSHQVTQMGQEVILRCVPISNHLYFYWYRQILGQKVEFLVSFYNNEISEKSEIFDDQFSVERPDGSNFTLKIRSTKLEDSAMYFCASSEAGLAGFGANVLTFGAGSRLTVL.

The chain combines TRBV6-2 or TRBV6-3 with TRBJ2-3; D unresolved. This CDR3 is 13 amino acids long. The germline CDR1 and CDR2 sequences are MNHEY and SVGEGT. Trimming took off 0 bases at V and 2 bases at J, with 3 bases between the two ends. CDR3 bases: TGTGCCAGCAGTTACTCGGACACAGATACGCAGTATTTT. The encoded protein is CASSYSDTDTQYF.